This is a list of T cell receptor beta chains from one sample in a study of blood T cells in healthy people across ages. TCRdb used MiXCR to reprocess the 5' RACE reads, holding one entry per CDR3 protein. The repertoire holds around 1,900,000 distinct CDR3 sequences, with 30% to 40% as singletons. Sequenced sample: blood. The source of these receptors is a human donor in good health. Each CDR3 is given with its conserved first and last residue. A D gene is named only where the DNA matches it firmly. Clone size appears in some rows only: once, few, many, or a class for an expanded clone.

V gene	J gene	clone size	D gene	CDR3 DNA	CDR3 protein
TRBV12-3/TRBV12-4	TRBJ2-7	once	.	TGTGCCAGCAGTGCTCCAGACAGAGACTGCGAGCAGTACTTC	CASSAPDRDCEQYF
TRBV11-2	TRBJ2-5	.	.	TGTGCCAGCAGCTTAGTGGTGGCTGGGGAGACCCAGTACTTC	CASSLVVAGETQYF
TRBV12-3/TRBV12-4	TRBJ1-1	.	.	TGTACCAGCAGCAAATACACTGAAGCTTTCTTT	CTSSKYTEAFF
TRBV12-3/TRBV12-4	TRBJ2-4	once	TRBD2	TGTGCCAGTAGCCCAAACCTAGCGGGGGTCTACAATGAGCAGTACTTC	CASSPNLAGVYNEQYF
TRBV12-3/TRBV12-4	TRBJ2-6	.	.	TGTGCCAGCAGTTTGGGACACCATTCTGGGGCCAACGTCCTGACTTTC	CASSLGHHSGANVLTF
TRBV27	TRBJ2-7	.	.	TGTGCCAGCAGTTCGAACGCTAACGAGCAGTACTTC	CASSSNANEQYF
TRBV9	TRBJ1-1	.	.	TGTGCCAGCAGCGTAGAAGGGGAGGGGAACACTGAAGCTTTCTTT	CASSVEGEGNTEAFF
TRBV4-1	TRBJ2-7	.	.	TGCGCCAGCAGCCAAGTAGGATATCCCTACGAGCAGTACTTC	CASSQVGYPYEQYF
TRBV7-8	TRBJ2-5	.	TRBD2	TGTGCCAGCAGCCGCTATAAGCTAGCGGGGGGCCAAGAGACCCAGTACTTC	CASSRYKLAGGQETQYF
TRBV4-1	TRBJ2-7	many	.	TGCGCCAGCAGCCAAGGCCTGAACTACGAGCAGTACTTC	CASSQGLNYEQYF
TRBV7-2	TRBJ1-2	.	.	TGTGCCAGCAGCCCGCCGGGTCGGAGGGAAAGTGGCTACACCTTC	CASSPPGRRESGYTF
TRBV7-8	TRBJ2-5	.	.	TGTGCCAGCAGCTTAGCGGGCGGGGGCCCCACCCAGTACTTC	CASSLAGGGPTQYF
TRBV5-1	TRBJ2-2	.	.	TGCGCCAGCGGCCCGACCGCTTCGAACACCGGGGAGCTGTTTTTT	CASGPTASNTGELFF
TRBV12-3/TRBV12-4	TRBJ1-2	few	TRBD1	TGTGCCAGCAGCGTTATAGGGGGCGGTCGTAACTATGGCTACACCTTC	CASSVIGGGRNYGYTF
TRBV28	TRBJ2-5	.	TRBD1	TGTGCCAGCAGTTTCCCGCGGGGACAGGGAGGCCAAGAGACCCAGTACTTC	CASSFPRGQGGQETQYF
TRBV5-1	TRBJ2-3	.	TRBD1	TGCGCCAGCAGCTTGTACTCGACAGGGGGTTTAACAGATACGCAGTATTTT	CASSLYSTGGLTDTQYF
TRBV28	TRBJ2-7	few	.	TGTGCCAGCAGTTTCTCCTCCGGGACAAGGCTTTACGAGCAGTACTTC	CASSFSSGTRLYEQYF